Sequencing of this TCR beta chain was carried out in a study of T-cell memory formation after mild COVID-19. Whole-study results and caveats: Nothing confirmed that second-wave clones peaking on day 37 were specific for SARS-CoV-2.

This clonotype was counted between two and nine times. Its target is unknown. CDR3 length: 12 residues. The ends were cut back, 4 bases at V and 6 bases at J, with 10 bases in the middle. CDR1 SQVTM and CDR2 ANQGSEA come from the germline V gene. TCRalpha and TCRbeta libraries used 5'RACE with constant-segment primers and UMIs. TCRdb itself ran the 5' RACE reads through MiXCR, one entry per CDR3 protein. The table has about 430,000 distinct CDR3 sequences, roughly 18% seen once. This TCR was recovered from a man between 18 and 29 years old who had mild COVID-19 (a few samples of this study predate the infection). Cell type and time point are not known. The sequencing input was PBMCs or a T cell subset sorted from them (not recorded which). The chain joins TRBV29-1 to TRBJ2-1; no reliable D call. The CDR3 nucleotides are TGCAGCGTTGGCGTTATGGGCAATGAGCAGTTCTTC. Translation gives CSVGVMGNEQFF.